A selection of T cell receptor beta chains follows, all from one sample in a study of Graves' ophthalmopathy and Graves' hyperthyroidism. Using its own MiXCR run on the multiplex PCR reads, TCRdb lists one record per CDR3 protein. This sample has 450,000 to 600,000 distinct CDR3 sequences; about two fifths occur once, and the top ten carry approximately 4.1%. Sequences were obtained from peripheral blood or thyroid tissue (not recorded which). All receptors come from an adult man with Graves' hyperthyroidism. CDR3s include the opening cysteine and the closing phenylalanine or tryptophan.

>TRBJ2-3|11|TRBV19
CASRDTDTQYF
>TRBJ1-5|16|TRBV28
CASSSRAAAINQPQHF
>TRBJ2-5|14|TRBV12-3/TRBV12-4
CASSLAVNQETQYF
>TRBJ1-2|15|TRBV7-3
CASSPQDGANYGYTF
>TRBJ1-1|13|TRBV29-1
CSVVSGQGTRAFF
>TRBJ2-5|15|TRBV7-8
CASSQDRINQETQYF
>TRBJ1-2|12|TRBV12-3/TRBV12-4
CASSEEGSGYTF
>TRBJ1-5|17|TRBV7-9
CASSRGQGIRRNQPQHF
>TRBJ2-7|16|TRBV7-6
CASSLEWDRPTKEQYF
>TRBJ1-5|15|TRBV24-1
CATSEGGLGVGPQHF
>TRBJ1-3|17|TRBV9
CASSPLQGGYSGNTIYF
>TRBJ1-5|15|TRBV20-1
CSARETGLYNQPQHF
>TRBJ2-3|19|TRBV11-2
CASSLGVNTGLVRTDTQYF
>TRBJ1-6|12|TRBV19
CASGQGRSPLHF
>TRBJ1-5|16|TRBV4-2
CASSQDSGGSNQPQHF
>TRBJ2-1|17|TRBV19
CASSTGLAGGMIDEQFF
>NA|15|TRBV12-3/TRBV12-4
CASSLTSGATNEQFF
>TRBJ2-7|16|TRBV29-1
CSVKGAGTGKSYEQYF
>TRBJ1-2|14|TRBV7-6
CASSLDRGERGYTF
>TRBJ2-2|13|TRBV15
CATSRDVTGELFF
>TRBJ1-3|15|TRBV10-3
CAISESAAHGSTIYF
>TRBJ2-7|15|TRBV5-1
CASSLLADSGGEQYF
>TRBJ1-3|15|TRBV3-1
CASGWGQASGNTIYF
>TRBJ2-5|16|TRBV5-8
CASSFPSGGAEETQYF
>TRBJ2-2|13|TRBV3-1
CASSQVARAELFF
>TRBJ2-3|15|TRBV7-2
CASSLGLAETDTQYF
>NA|15|TRBV7-6
CASSLRRQTYNEQYF
>TRBJ2-5|17|TRBV9
CASSARWGQTNQETQYF
>TRBJ2-3|14|TRBV29-1
CSVAFGGATDTQYF
>TRBJ2-7|16|TRBV4-1
CASSQDDRGPSYEQYF
>TRBJ1-2|13|TRBV12-3/TRBV12-4
CASSLRGGSSYTF